This TCR beta chain was sequenced in a study of CD8 T cells in Susac syndrome. An input of about 0.5 to 1 ug of RNA was subjected to reverse transcription using random hexamers. It was immunoSEQ multiplex PCR that amplified TCR beta CDR3 across 54 Vbeta and 13 Jbeta. TCRdb used MiXCR to reprocess the immunoSEQ multiplex PCR reads, holding one entry per CDR3 protein. The table includes around 170,000 distinct CDR3 sequences, 95% detected once. Worth noting for this clonotype: Its target is not known.

Study-level results: Susac-specific public clones were found in total CD8+ and CD8+ TEMRA repertoires, numbering some 17 and five, respectively. The greatest CD8+ clonal expansion in Susac occurred in TEMRA cells and in active patients.

This CDR3 has 14 residues. In germline, CDR1 is MNHEY, CDR2 SVGEGT. V lost 4 bases and J lost 4, with 13 bases in between. This sequence joins TRBV6-2 or TRBV6-3 and TRBJ1-2; D is perhaps TRBD1 (6 bases). Material: CD8+ T cells from PBMCs. The receptor comes from a human donor with Susac syndrome. The CDR3 sequence is CASSSRTALYGYTF. The DNA for the CDR3 is TGTGCCAGCAGTTCCCGGACAGCCCTCTATGGCTACACCTTC.